These 29 T cell receptor beta chains were sequenced from one sample in a study of radiotherapy plus CTLA-4 blockade in lung cancer. The protocol was immunoSEQ multiplex PCR, while the TCRdb copy is restricted to in-frame clones and leaves out a portion. Found here are tens of thousands of clones, about 87% of them singletons; the top ten hold approximately 15%. Sequencing was performed on peripheral blood, taken from a patient treated with radiotherapy plus ipilimumab. Receptor source: a human donor with non-small cell lung cancer that progressed on radiotherapy plus ipilimumab.

The rearrangement links TRBV25-1 to TRBJ1-4; D call uncertain. V gave up 11 bases and J gave up 4 bases, with 11 bases separating them. The CDR3 length is 12 residues. The germline V gene encodes CDR1 MGHDK and CDR2 SYGVNS. CDR3 sequence: CAAGGGNEKLFF. In DNA form, the CDR3 reads TGTGCCGCCGGTGGTGGTAATGAAAAACTGTTTTTT.

V usage is TRBV5-4 and J usage is TRBJ1-2; 7 bases line up with TRBD1. The CDR3 spans 13 residues. Germline V CDR1 and CDR2: SGHNT, YYREEE (reference sequence). Losses at the gene ends were 4 bases for V and 8 bases for J; bases not matched to a gene: 8. The CDR3 sequence is CASSLQGVQGYTF. For the CDR3, the DNA is TGTGCCAGCAGCCTTCAGGGGGTACAAGGCTACACCTTC.

Notes on this clone: At one end, the junction sequence differs from germline, possibly due to a read error. V gene TRBV6-5 combines with J gene TRBJ1-3; the match to TRBD1 covers 7 bases. This CDR3 is 13 amino acids long. CDR1 is MNHEY and CDR2 is SVGAGI in the germline V gene. The CDR3 DNA reads as TGTGCCAGCAGTTACCGAAACAGGGGCCCCAGGGATTTT. Encoded protein: CASSYRNRGPRDF.

The chain employs TRBV9 and TRBJ1-2; D remains ambiguous. CDR1 SGDLS and CDR2 YYNGEE come from the germline V gene. CDR3 length equals 11 residues. V lost 8 bases to trimming and J lost 0 bases, with 5 bases between them. This CDR3 is CASGSNYGYTF. CDR3 in DNA: TGTGCCAGTGGCTCTAACTATGGCTACACCTTC.

The V gene is TRBV4-3, the J gene TRBJ1-1; D gene ambiguous. Germline V lookup: CDR1 LGHNA, CDR2 YSLEER. The germline V and J ends were trimmed by 3 bases and 4 bases, with 15 bases remaining between them. This CDR3 comprises 15 residues. The CDR3: CASSQEPNSGTEAFF. CDR3 bases: TGCGCCAGCAGCCAGGAACCGAACAGCGGCACTGAAGCTTTCTTT.

V is TRBV5-1 and J is TRBJ2-7; D unresolved. Germline CDR1 SGHRS, CDR2 YFSETQ. This CDR3 spans 12 amino acids. The V gene lost 3 bases and the J gene lost 3 bases, with 7 bases spanning the gap. The CDR3 region has the DNA TGCGCCAGCAGCTCCGGCCTCTACGAGCAGTACTTC. Its translation is CASSSGLYEQYF.

V usage is TRBV23-1 and J usage is TRBJ2-1; TRBD2 matches at 8 bases. TRBV23-1 is treated as an ORF (open reading frame) with a function not yet certain. The CDR3 totals 17 residues. With 0 bases clipped from V and 6 bases from J, the junction kept 10 bases outside the gene matches. The CDR3 region is CASSQSRSGGKGNEQFF. Written as DNA, the CDR3 is TGCGCCAGCAGTCAATCGCGGTCGGGGGGGAAGGGCAATGAGCAGTTCTTC.

This clone was found a few times. V and J are TRBV18 and TRBJ1-6; D uncertain. This CDR3 is built from 16 residues. Germline lookup yields CDR1 KGHSH and CDR2 LQKENI. Deletions cut 2 bases from V and 8 bases from J, with 16 bases between. The CDR3 nucleotides read TGTGCCAGCTCACCAATTCCGCCCCGCACAGATTCACCCCTCCACTTT. Protein: CASSPIPPRTDSPLHF.

This rearrangement joins TRBV5-5 to TRBJ2-7, with D possibly matching TRBD2 (7 bases). V dropped 1 base and J dropped 4 bases, with 18 bases sitting between them. CDR1 and CDR2 (germline): SGHKS, YYEKEE (reference sequence). The CDR3 totals 16 residues. CDR3 sequence: CASSLWVVGGRYEQYF. CDR3 nucleotide sequence: TGTGCCAGCAGCTTGTGGGTAGTCGGGGGGCGGTACGAGCAGTACTTC.

The chain is built from TRBV7-8 and TRBJ2-4; 10 bases fit TRBD1. Losses at the gene ends were 5 bases for V and 7 bases for J; bases not matched to a gene: 11. The CDR3 has 16 amino acids. Germline assignment: CDR1 SGHVS and CDR2 FQNEAQ. This CDR3 is CASSPGTGDWRNIQYF. CDR3 in DNA: TGTGCCAGCAGCCCCGGGACAGGGGACTGGAGGAACATTCAGTACTTC.

To note about this clone: At one end the junction does not follow the germline gene, possibly because of a read error. This chain connects TRBV7-7 to TRBJ1-2; no clear D. The CDR3 totals 19 residues. Germline V gene data show CDR1 as SSHAT and CDR2 as FNYEAQ (reference sequence). The CDR3 region is CASSLATPYSVVEYYGYTF. The CDR3 DNA reads TGTGCTAGCAGCTTAGCTACCCCTTATTCCGTGGTGGAATACTATGGCTACACCTTC.

The chain combines TRBV25-1 with TRBJ1-2; D possibly corresponds to TRBD1 (6 bases). Trimming took 6 bases from V and 4 from J, leaving 12 bases between them. Looked up from germline, CDR1 is MGHDK and CDR2 is SYGVNS. This CDR3 contains 13 residues. The CDR3 region has the DNA TGTGCCAGCAGCCCGGGACAAATCTATGGCTACACCTTC. Amino acids: CASSPGQIYGYTF.

V is TRBV28 and J is TRBJ1-5, with D possibly TRBD1 on 6 matching bases. CDR1 and CDR2 from the germline V gene are MDHEN and SYDVKM. The CDR3 is 18 residues long. Trimming took 6 bases from V and 2 from J, leaving 23 bases between them. The CDR3 protein is CASSSPLLQGVGNQPQHF. CDR3 nucleotides: TGTGCCAGCAGCTCGCCACTTCTACAGGGAGTTGGCAATCAGCCCCAGCATTTT.

The chain combines TRBV7-2 with TRBJ2-5; the D is unclear. The tail of the sequence fits TRBJ2-7 better, so the J call may be wrong. Germline CDR1 is SGHTA and CDR2 is FQGNSA. The CDR3 runs to 14 residues. The CDR3 loop is CASSLVAGSYEQYF. CDR3 in DNA: TGTGCCAGCAGCTTGGTGGCAGGATCCTACGAGCAGTACTTC.

V usage is TRBV6-1 and J usage is TRBJ2-3, with D perhaps matching TRBD1 or TRBD2 (6 bases each). Germline CDR1 reads MNHNS; CDR2 reads SASEGT. V was shortened by 6 bases and J by 1 base, with 14 bases between the two germline ends. The CDR3 length is 15 residues. The CDR3 sequence is CASSGGGMGTDTQYF. CDR3 in DNA: TGTGCCAGCAGCGGGGGCGGGATGGGCACAGATACGCAGTATTTT.

To note about this clone: This same CDR3 is encoded by further DNA sequences in the sample. The chain carries TRBV28 and TRBJ2-5; D is undetermined. Germline loops: CDR1 MDHEN, CDR2 SYDVKM. V was cut by 4 bases and J by 1 base, with 1 base left in between. CDR3 length: 11 residues. CDR3 in amino acids: CASSSQETQYF. As DNA, the CDR3 is TGTGCCAGCAGTTCCCAAGAGACCCAGTACTTC.

The J gene is TRBJ1-4, the V gene TRBV29-1; perhaps TRBD1 as D (6 bases). In germline, CDR1 is SQVTM, CDR2 ANQGSEA. The V gene lost 6 bases and the J gene lost 12 bases, with 17 bases spanning the gap. The CDR3 consists of 12 residues. The CDR3 spells CSVDERGGELFF. The CDR3 bases are TGCAGCGTCGATGAGAGGGGGGGAGAACTGTTTTTT.

This chain links TRBV12-2 with TRBJ1-1; TRBD1 is the table's D call, not checked against the DNA. TRBV12-2 is assigned pseudogene status. The CDR3 length is 13 residues. The CDR3 DNA follows: TGTGCAAGTCCCCGACAGTTGAACACTGAAGCTTTCTTT. Its translation is CASPRQLNTEAFF.

The chain couples TRBV6-5 to TRBJ2-4; tentatively, D is TRBD1 (5 bases). Germline V gives CDR1 MNHEY, CDR2 SVGAGI. Trimming cost V 2 bases and J 11 bases, with 13 bases left between them. The CDR3 has 13 residues. CDR3 nucleotides: TGTGCCAGCAGTTACGAGAGACAGAGCGTTCAGTACTTC. Its translation is CASSYERQSVQYF.

The chain combines TRBV19 with TRBJ2-1; 10 bases are a match to TRBD2. The J segment lost 7 bases and the V segment lost 7 bases, leaving 7 bases of the junction unmatched. The germline gives CDR1 LNHDA, CDR2 SQIVND (reference sequence). This CDR3 spans 14 amino acids. The CDR3 nucleotides are TGTGCCAGTATACAGCGGGAGGGCCGGAATGAGCAGTTCTTC. This codes for CASIQREGRNEQFF.

The J gene is TRBJ2-5, the V gene TRBV6-1, with a possible D match to TRBD2 (6 bases). The CDR3 is 12 amino acids. Germline loops: CDR1 MNHNS, CDR2 SASEGT. Trimming took 4 bases from V and 5 from J, leaving 8 bases between them. CDR3 loop: CASSVREETQYF. Here the CDR3 DNA reads TGTGCCAGCAGTGTACGGGAGGAGACCCAGTACTTC.

This clone was seen more than once but under ten times. This chain links TRBV5-1 with TRBJ2-5; perhaps TRBD2 as D (6 bases). CDR1 is SGHRS, CDR2 YFSETQ, per germline. V lost 0 bases and J lost 4, with 7 bases in between. The CDR3 has 13 residues. CDR3 sequence: CASSLGRAETQYF. The DNA of the CDR3 is TGCGCCAGCAGCTTGGGGAGGGCAGAGACCCAGTACTTC.

The chain combines TRBV4-2 with TRBJ2-1, with 9 bases aligning to TRBD2. J gave up 4 bases and V 0 bases, and 7 bases lay outside the gene matches. The CDR3 length is 17 residues. CDR1 and CDR2 (germline): LGHNA, YNFKEQ. CDR3 nucleotides: TGTGCCAGCAGCCAAGAAGGGCGGGAGGGCGATTACAATGAGCAGTTCTTC. Residues: CASSQEGREGDYNEQFF.

The chain carries TRBV6-6 and TRBJ1-4; weak D call: TRBD1 (6 bases). The CDR3 is 16 residues long. Germline-derived CDR1 and CDR2 are MNHNY and SVGAGI (reference sequence). The ends were cut back, 2 bases at V and 0 bases at J, with 10 bases in the middle. Written as DNA, the CDR3 is TGTGCCAGCAGTTACATCAGGGGTTCAACTAATGAAAAACTGTTTTTT. Amino acid sequence: CASSYIRGSTNEKLFF.

This chain connects TRBV11-3 to TRBJ2-3; 13 nucleotides agree with TRBD2. The CDR3 consists of 18 residues. CDR1 and CDR2 from the germline V gene are SGHNT and YENEEA. J lost 3 bases, V lost 0 bases, and 6 bases had no gene match. CDR3 sequence: CASSLETSGRALTDTQYF. The CDR3 coding sequence is TGTGCCAGCAGCTTAGAAACTAGCGGGAGGGCCTTAACAGATACGCAGTATTTT.

CDR3 bases: TGTGCCAGCAGCGTAGCAGGGGGTGAAGCTTTCTTT. The encoded protein is CASSVAGGEAFF. This chain connects TRBV9 to TRBJ1-1; TRBD1 matches at 7 bases. CDR3 length: 12 amino acids. Trimming removed 0 bases from V and 7 bases from J; junction bases left unmatched: 0. Germline V gives CDR1 SGDLS, CDR2 YYNGEE.

This clone was seen only once. J is TRBJ2-1 and V is TRBV6-5; TRBD1 matches 9 bases. J lost 3 bases, V lost 2 bases, and 5 bases had no gene match. This CDR3 is 16 amino acids long. CDR1 MNHEY and CDR2 SVGAGI come from the germline V gene. The CDR3 region is CASSYTGTGYYNEQFF. The DNA of the CDR3 is TGTGCCAGCAGTTACACCGGGACAGGGTACTACAATGAGCAGTTCTTC.

The chain joins TRBV13 to TRBJ2-6; D is undetermined. The CDR3 loop spans 15 amino acids. Germline lookup yields CDR1 PRHDT and CDR2 FYEKMQ (reference sequence). V lost 4 bases and J 0 bases, leaving 7 bases between the germline ends. For the CDR3, the DNA is TGTGCCAGCAGCTCCTGGAGCTCTGGGGCCAACGTCCTGACTTTC. Amino acid sequence: CASSSWSSGANVLTF.

V usage is TRBV14 and J usage is TRBJ1-2; D ambiguous. Looked up from germline, CDR1 is SGHDN and CDR2 is FVKESK. The CDR3 runs 13 residues. V lost 1 base to trimming and J lost 2 bases, with 5 bases between them. The CDR3 DNA reads as TGTGCCAGCAGCCAAGCCCCAAACTATGGCTACACCTTC. It is translated as CASSQAPNYGYTF.